In its sample, the clone carrying this T cell receptor (beta chain) was seen a few times. Its antigen remains unidentified. The CDR3 spans 18 residues. V lost 0 bases to trimming and J lost 3 bases, with 24 bases between them. The germline gives CDR1 DFQATT, CDR2 SNEGSKA (reference sequence). These data belong to a study of neurological immune-mediated disorders. Study as a whole: Secondary progressive cases numbered 3 among the roughly 35 multiple sclerosis patients, while the other 31 were relapsing-remitting. Study-wide points: CDR3 amino acid sequences of expanded clones were not shared across subjects, a result suggesting private repertoires in all groups. Multiple sclerosis was found to have the least TCR clonal expansion, below healthy controls, and HTLV-1-associated myelopathy the most.

A single record per CDR3 protein comes from TCRdb applying MiXCR to the 5' RACE reads. The sample records about 58,000 distinct CDR3 sequences, approximately 3.1% being singletons. This clonotype was sampled from a woman aged 55-70 years with multiple sclerosis. Sequenced input: PBMCs. The rearrangement links TRBV20-1 to TRBJ2-7; weak D call: TRBD2 (6 bases). The CDR3 DNA reads TGCAGTGCTAGAGATTTAGTGTATGGGCGGGAAATAGGCTACGAGCAGTACTTC. It encodes CSARDLVYGREIGYEQYF.